This paragraph covers one TCR beta chain sequence. These data originate in a study of blood T cell repertoires in COVID-19. As originally analysed: Cell counts per sample came from amplifying reference gene primers. Sequencing was performed with immunoSEQ multiplex PCR; in TCRdb, only in-frame clones are kept and a portion is missing. V, J and clone size derive from that table, while D and trimming were established from the DNA sequence. The table includes under 150,000 clones, about 87% detected once. CDR1 is MNHEY and CDR2 is SVGEGT in the germline V gene. Trimming left V 5 bases short and J 0 bases short, with 17 bases between. This CDR3 has 17 amino acids.

The sequence derives from a man aged 50 to 60 with active COVID-19. This sequence joins TRBV6-2 or TRBV6-3 and TRBJ1-3; the D gene is possibly TRBD1 (5 bases). The specimen sequenced was peripheral blood. CDR3 coding DNA: TGTGCCAGCAGTCATTGGAGACAGCGCAACTCTGGAAACACCATATATTTT. Translated: CASSHWRQRNSGNTIYF.